A single sample gave rise to the 9 T cell receptor beta chains below, sequenced in a study of blood T cell repertoires in COVID-19. Measured with immunoSEQ multiplex PCR; TCRdb has only the in-frame clones, and not every one. Of 380,000 or so clones listed, roughly 90% were seen once; the top ten hold roughly 1.2%. The source material was peripheral blood. The receptors derive from a man in his forties with acute or convalescent COVID-19.

This rearrangement joins TRBV6-5 to TRBJ1-2; no clear D. Germline loops: CDR1 MNHEY, CDR2 SVGAGI. The CDR3 sequence is 12 residues long. Trimming took 6 bases from V and 5 from J, leaving 10 bases between them. The CDR3 coding sequence is TGTGCCAGCAGAAACGACTTGTATGGCTACACCTTC. It codes for CASRNDLYGYTF.

The CDR3 coding sequence is TGTGCCATCAGTTTAGGACTAGCGGGACGGTACGAGCAGTACTTC. Translating gives CAISLGLAGRYEQYF. The chain uses TRBV10-3 and TRBJ2-7, with 12 bases aligning to TRBD2. The CDR3 is 15 amino acids. Germline V CDR1 and CDR2: ENHRY, SYGVKD. V was pared by 5 bases and J by 4 bases, with 6 bases of the junction left unmatched.

The chain has TRBV18 and TRBJ2-1, with 11 bases fitting TRBD1. Germline V gene lookup returns CDR1 KGHSH and CDR2 LQKENI. J was trimmed by 5 bases and V by 3 bases; bases with no gene match: 3. This CDR3 has 15 residues. CDR3 residues: CASSPGQGANNEQFF. In DNA, the CDR3 is TGTGCCAGCTCACCCGGACAGGGGGCTAACAATGAGCAGTTCTTC. Based on the CDR3 plus reference TRBV18 and TRBJ2-1, the full variable domain is NAGVMQNPRHLVRRRGQEARLRCSPMKGHSHVYWYRQLPEEGLKFMVYLQKENIIDESGMPKERFSAEFPKEGPSILRIQQVVRGDSAAYFCASSPGQGANNEQFFGPGTRLTVL.

The chain carries TRBV5-4 and TRBJ2-7; 8 bases agree with TRBD2. The V gene's germline CDR1 is SGHNT and CDR2 YYREEE (reference sequence). V was pared by 4 bases and J by 7 bases, with 16 bases of the junction left unmatched. The CDR3 is 16 residues long. The CDR3 region is CASSPKLPGGPGEQYF. As DNA, the CDR3 is TGTGCCAGCAGCCCGAAGTTACCGGGAGGGCCGGGAGAGCAGTACTTC.

A few counts support this clone. V is TRBV7-2 and J is TRBJ1-5; D gene ambiguous. Germline V gives CDR1 SGHTA, CDR2 FQGNSA. The CDR3 has 14 residues. Trimming removed 2 bases from V and 4 bases from J, with 9 bases in between. Here the CDR3 reads CASSLNWQNQPQHF. CDR3 DNA sequence: TGTGCCAGCAGCTTAAATTGGCAGAATCAGCCCCAGCATTTT. The full variable domain, its missing parts supplied by reference TRBV7-2 and TRBJ1-5, is GAGVSQSPSNKVTEKGKDVELRCDPISGHTALYWYRQSLGQGLEFLIYFQGNSAPDKSGLPSDRFSAERTGGSVSTLTIQRTQQEDSAVYLCASSLNWQNQPQHFGDGTRLSIL.

The rearrangement links TRBV6-5 to TRBJ2-7; maybe TRBD1 (5 bases). Germline-derived CDR1 and CDR2 are MNHEY and SVGAGI. The CDR3 has 11 amino acids. V lost 10 bases and J 4 bases, leaving 11 bases between the germline ends. CDR3 in amino acids: CATKKGYEQYF. The CDR3 DNA reads TGTGCCACCAAGAAGGGGTACGAGCAGTACTTC.

V is TRBV5-1 and J is TRBJ2-4; 8 nucleotides align to TRBD1. The germline V gene encodes CDR1 SGHRS and CDR2 YFSETQ. The CDR3 is 11 amino acids. V was clipped by 8 bases and J by 6 bases; unmatched bases: 1. Here the CDR3 reads CASTGGNIQYF. CDR3 sequence (DNA): TGCGCCAGTACAGGGGGAAACATTCAGTACTTC. Full variable domain (missing parts from reference TRBV5-1 and TRBJ2-4): KAGVTQTPRYLIKTRGQQVTLSCSPISGHRSVSWYQQTPGQGLQFLFEYFSETQRNKGNFPGRFSGRQFSNSRSEMNVSTLELGDSALYLCASTGGNIQYFGAGTRLSVL.

The genes are TRBV28 and TRBJ1-2, with 10 bases fitting TRBD1. Germline V gene sequence: CDR1 MDHEN, CDR2 SYDVKM. The CDR3 runs 18 residues. J gave up 4 bases and V 1 base, and 12 bases lay outside the gene matches. The DNA for the CDR3 is TGTGCCAGCAGTTTATTTCGACCCCGGACAGGGGGTAGCTATGGCTACACCTTC. Protein: CASSLFRPRTGGSYGYTF.

This clone has a single count. The gene calls are TRBV19 and TRBJ1-6; 9 nucleotides line up with TRBD1. The CDR3 sequence is 14 residues long. Trimming removed 1 base from V and 12 bases from J; junction bases left unmatched: 4. Germline CDR1 reads LNHDA; CDR2 reads SQIVND (reference sequence). CDR3 sequence reads: CASSIGSDRGPLHF. Written as DNA, the CDR3 is TGTGCCAGTAGTATAGGTTCGGACAGGGGACCCCTCCACTTT.